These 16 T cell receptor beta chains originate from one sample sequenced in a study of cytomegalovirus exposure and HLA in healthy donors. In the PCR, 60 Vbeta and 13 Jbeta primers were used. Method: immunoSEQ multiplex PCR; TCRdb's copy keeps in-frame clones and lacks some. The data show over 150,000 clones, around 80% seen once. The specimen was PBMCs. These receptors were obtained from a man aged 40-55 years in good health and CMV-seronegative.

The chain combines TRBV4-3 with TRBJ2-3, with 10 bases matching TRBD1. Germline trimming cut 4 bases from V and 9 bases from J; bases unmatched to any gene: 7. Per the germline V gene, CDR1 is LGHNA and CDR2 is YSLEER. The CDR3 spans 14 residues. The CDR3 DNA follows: TGCGCCAGCAGCCGGGACAGGGGCCACCAGACGCAGTATTTT. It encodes CASSRDRGHQTQYF.

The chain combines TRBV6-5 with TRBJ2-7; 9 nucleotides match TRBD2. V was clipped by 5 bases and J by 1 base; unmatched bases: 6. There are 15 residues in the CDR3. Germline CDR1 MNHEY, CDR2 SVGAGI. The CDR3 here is CASSPRSGGSYEQYF. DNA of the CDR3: TGTGCCAGCAGTCCCCGCAGCGGGGGGTCCTACGAGCAGTACTTC.

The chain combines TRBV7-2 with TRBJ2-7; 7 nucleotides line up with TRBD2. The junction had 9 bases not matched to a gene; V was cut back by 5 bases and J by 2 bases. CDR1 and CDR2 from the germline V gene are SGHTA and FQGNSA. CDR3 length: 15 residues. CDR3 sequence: CASSGLAAITYEQYF. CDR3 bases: TGTGCCAGCAGCGGGCTAGCGGCAATTACCTACGAGCAGTACTTC.

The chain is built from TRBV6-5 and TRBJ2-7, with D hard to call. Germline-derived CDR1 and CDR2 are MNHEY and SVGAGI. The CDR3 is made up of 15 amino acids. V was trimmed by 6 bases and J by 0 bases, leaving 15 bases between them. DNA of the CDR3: TGTGCCAGCAGATCCTCCGGTAGTACCTCCTACGAGCAGTACTTC. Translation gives CASRSSGSTSYEQYF.

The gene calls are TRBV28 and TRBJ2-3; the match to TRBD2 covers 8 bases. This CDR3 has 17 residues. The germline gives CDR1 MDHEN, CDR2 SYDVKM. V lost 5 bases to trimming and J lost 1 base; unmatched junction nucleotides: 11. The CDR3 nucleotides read TGTGCCAGCAGTCCCTACAGACTAGCGACCCGCACAGATACGCAGTATTTT. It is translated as CASSPYRLATRTDTQYF. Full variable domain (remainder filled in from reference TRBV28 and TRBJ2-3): DVKVTQSSRYLVKRTGEKVFLECVQDMDHENMFWYRQDPGLGLRLIYFSYDVKMKEKGDIPEGYSVSREKKERFSLILESASTNQTSMYLCASSPYRLATRTDTQYFGPGTRLTVL.

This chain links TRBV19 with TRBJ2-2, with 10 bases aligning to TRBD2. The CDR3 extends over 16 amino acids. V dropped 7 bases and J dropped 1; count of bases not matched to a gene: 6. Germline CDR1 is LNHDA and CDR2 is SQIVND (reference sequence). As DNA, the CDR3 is TGTGCCAGTAAAAAGCGGGAGGGTCGGAACACCGGGGAGCTGTTTTTT. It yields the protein CASKKREGRNTGELFF.

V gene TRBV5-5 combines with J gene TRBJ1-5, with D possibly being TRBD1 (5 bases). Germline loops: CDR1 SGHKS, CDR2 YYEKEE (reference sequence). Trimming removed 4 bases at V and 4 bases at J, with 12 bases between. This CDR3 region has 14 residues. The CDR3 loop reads CASSGDRLNQPQHF. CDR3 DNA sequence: TGTGCCAGCAGCGGTGACAGACTTAATCAGCCCCAGCATTTT.

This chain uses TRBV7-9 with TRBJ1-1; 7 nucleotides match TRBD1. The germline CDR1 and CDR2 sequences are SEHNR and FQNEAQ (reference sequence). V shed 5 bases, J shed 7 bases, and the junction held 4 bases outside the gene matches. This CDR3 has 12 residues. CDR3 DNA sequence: TGTGCCAGCAGCGAACGGGACAGTGAAGCTTTCTTT. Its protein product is CASSERDSEAFF.

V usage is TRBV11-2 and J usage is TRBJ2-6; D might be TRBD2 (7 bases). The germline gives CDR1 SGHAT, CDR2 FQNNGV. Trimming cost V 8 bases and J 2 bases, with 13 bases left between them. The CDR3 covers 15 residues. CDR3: CASGGAVAGANVLTF. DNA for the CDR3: TGTGCCAGCGGGGGGGCGGTAGCTGGGGCCAACGTCCTGACTTTC. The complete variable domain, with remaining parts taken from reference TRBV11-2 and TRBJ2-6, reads EAGVAQSPRYKIIEKRQSVAFWCNPISGHATLYWYQQILGQGPKLLIQFQNNGVVDDSQLPKDRFSAERLKGVDSTLKIQPAKLEDSAVYLCASGGAVAGANVLTFGAGSRLTVL.

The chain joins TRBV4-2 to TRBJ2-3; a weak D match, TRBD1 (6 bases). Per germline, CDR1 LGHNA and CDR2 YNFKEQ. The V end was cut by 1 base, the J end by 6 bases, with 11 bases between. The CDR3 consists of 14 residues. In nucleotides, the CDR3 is TGTGCCAGCAGCCAAGCAGTGGGGGCGGATACGCAGTATTTT. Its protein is CASSQAVGADTQYF.

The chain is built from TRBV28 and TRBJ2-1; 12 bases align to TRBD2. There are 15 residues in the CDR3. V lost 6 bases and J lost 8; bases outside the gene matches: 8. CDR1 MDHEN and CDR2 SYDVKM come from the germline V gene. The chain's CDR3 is CASRTGLAGKYEQFF. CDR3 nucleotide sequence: TGTGCCAGCAGGACGGGACTAGCGGGCAAATATGAGCAGTTCTTC. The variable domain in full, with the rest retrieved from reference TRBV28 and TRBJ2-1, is DVKVTQSSRYLVKRTGEKVFLECVQDMDHENMFWYRQDPGLGLRLIYFSYDVKMKEKGDIPEGYSVSREKKERFSLILESASTNQTSMYLCASRTGLAGKYEQFFGPGTRLTVL.

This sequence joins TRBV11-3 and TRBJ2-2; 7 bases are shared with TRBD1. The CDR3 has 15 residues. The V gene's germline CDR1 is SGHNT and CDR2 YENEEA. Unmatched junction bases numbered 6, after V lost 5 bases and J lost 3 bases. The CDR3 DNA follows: TGTGCCAGCAGCCAAACCGACAGGGACACCGGGGAGCTGTTTTTT. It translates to CASSQTDRDTGELFF.

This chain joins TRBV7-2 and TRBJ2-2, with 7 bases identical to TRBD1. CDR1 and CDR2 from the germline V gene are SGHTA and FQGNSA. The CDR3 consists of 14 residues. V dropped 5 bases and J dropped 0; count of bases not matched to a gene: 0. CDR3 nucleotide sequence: TGTGCCAGCAGCGGGACAGCGAACACCGGGGAGCTGTTTTTT. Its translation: CASSGTANTGELFF. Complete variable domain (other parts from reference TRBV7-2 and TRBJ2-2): GAGVSQSPSNKVTEKGKDVELRCDPISGHTALYWYRQSLGQGLEFLIYFQGNSAPDKSGLPSDRFSAERTGGSVSTLTIQRTQQEDSAVYLCASSGTANTGELFFGEGSRLTVL.

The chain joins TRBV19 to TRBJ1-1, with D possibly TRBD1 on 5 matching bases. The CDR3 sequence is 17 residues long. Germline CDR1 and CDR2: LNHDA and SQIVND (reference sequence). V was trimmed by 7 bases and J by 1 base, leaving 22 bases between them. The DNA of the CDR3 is TGTGCCAGTACGTTCGGGGGGGGAACCCCGGGGAACACTGAAGCTTTCTTT. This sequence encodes CASTFGGGTPGNTEAFF.

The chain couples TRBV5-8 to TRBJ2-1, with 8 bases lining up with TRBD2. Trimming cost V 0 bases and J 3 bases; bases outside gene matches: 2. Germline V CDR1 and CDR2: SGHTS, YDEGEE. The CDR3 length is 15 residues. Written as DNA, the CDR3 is TGTGCCAGCAGCTTGGGGGCGGGAGGCTACAATGAGCAGTTCTTC. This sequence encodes CASSLGAGGYNEQFF. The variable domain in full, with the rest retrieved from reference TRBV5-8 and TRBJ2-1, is EAGVTQSPTHLIKTRGQQATLRCSPISGHTSVYWYQQALGLGLQFLLWYDEGEERNRGNFPPRFSGRQFPNYSSELNVNALELEDSALYLCASSLGAGGYNEQFFGPGTRLTVL.

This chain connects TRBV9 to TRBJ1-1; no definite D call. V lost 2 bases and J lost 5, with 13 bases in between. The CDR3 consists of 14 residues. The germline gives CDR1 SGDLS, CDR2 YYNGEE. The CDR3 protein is CASSVTGPGTEAFF. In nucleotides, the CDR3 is TGTGCCAGCAGCGTCACGGGCCCGGGGACTGAAGCTTTCTTT.